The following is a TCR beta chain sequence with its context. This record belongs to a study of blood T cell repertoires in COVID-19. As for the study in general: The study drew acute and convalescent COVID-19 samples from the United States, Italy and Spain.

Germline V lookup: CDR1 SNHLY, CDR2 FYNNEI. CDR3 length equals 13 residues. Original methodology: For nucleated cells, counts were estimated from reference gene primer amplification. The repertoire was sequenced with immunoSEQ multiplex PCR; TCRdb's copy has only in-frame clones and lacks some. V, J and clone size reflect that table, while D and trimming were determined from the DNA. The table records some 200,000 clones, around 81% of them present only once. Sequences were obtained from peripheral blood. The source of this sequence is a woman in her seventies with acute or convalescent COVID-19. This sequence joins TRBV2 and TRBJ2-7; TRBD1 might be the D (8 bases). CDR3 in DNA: TGTGCAGGGGAGGGGACAGGAGCCTACGAGCAGTACTTC. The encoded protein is CAGEGTGAYEQYF.